This TCR beta chain emerged from a study of blood T cells in healthy people across ages. Study outcomes and limitations: When one million T cells were used, diversity estimates were thought to be underestimates.

For the second PCR, which ran for 7 to 11 cycles, a sample-barcoded 5' primer and a J-beta primer mix were used. MiXCR was run by TCRdb on the 5' RACE reads, yielding one entry per CDR3 protein. The repertoire holds about 1.5 million distinct CDR3 sequences, with roughly 43% as singletons. As for this clonotype: Its cognate antigen is unknown.

The CDR3 totals 14 residues. V lost 4 bases to trimming and J lost 4 bases; unmatched junction nucleotides: 6. The germline V gene has CDR1 SGHRS and CDR2 YFSETQ. The chain links TRBV5-1 to TRBJ1-2, with 8 nucleotides matching TRBD1. Material: blood. This TCR was recovered from a woman in her late teens or twenties in good health. CDR3 amino acids: CASSADRVAYGYTF. DNA of the CDR3: TGCGCCAGCAGCGCGGACAGGGTCGCCTATGGCTACACCTTC.